These T cell receptor beta chains were read from a single sample in a study of Ad26.COV2.S vaccination and SARS-CoV-2 variants. Using immunoSEQ multiplex PCR, the repertoire was profiled, and TCRdb retains in-frame clones only, with some absent. The sample consists of about 400,000 clones, around 91% of them appearing once. The sequencing used peripheral blood, collected in a trial of Ad26.COV2.S vaccine versus placebo. The receptors derive from a person between 18 and 60 years old who received the Ad26.COV2.S COVID-19 vaccine or a placebo. The CDR3 runs from the conserved cysteine through the conserved F or W. The order of the fields is V gene, CDR3 length, J gene, clone size, CDR3 protein. Clone size is stated in some rows and not others, as once, few, many or a class when expanded.

TRBV30	14	TRBJ2-1	-	CAWTLGQGIGEQFF
TRBV30	13	TRBJ1-2	-	CAWGTGTIDGYTF
TRBV28	14	TRBJ2-3	-	CASLSGGGGDTQYF
TRBV18	15	TRBJ1-1	-	CASSLLRTEGTEAFF
TRBV4-3	17	TRBJ1-1	many	CASSQDRGVGMNTEAFF
TRBV5-1	13	TRBJ2-3	-	CASSRDRADTQYF
TRBV5-5	14	TRBJ1-4	-	CASSFGRLGEKLFF
TRBV6-5	13	TRBJ2-7	-	CASSYSSPYEQYF
TRBV27	13	TRBJ2-3	-	CASSTDRADTQYF
TRBV28	19	TRBJ1-4	-	CASSFLDAGGGLLGEKLFF
TRBV28	15	TRBJ2-7	-	CASSLGTGFQYEQYF
TRBV7-2	15	TRBJ2-7	-	CASSLPLAGVEEQYF
TRBV24-1	13	TRBJ2-7	-	CATSDSLRREQYF
TRBV28	12	TRBJ1-2	-	CASSLKGYGYTF
TRBV5-4	14	TRBJ2-5	-	CASSLVAGEGTQYF
TRBV5-1	14	TRBJ1-4	-	CASSRGGPNEKLFF
TRBV7-2	15	TRBJ1-2	-	CASSLVGPGGDGYTF
TRBV28	13	TRBJ1-2	-	CASNGAANYGYTF
TRBV2	16	TRBJ1-1	-	CASSDAYRSGLTEAFF
TRBV10-1	13	TRBJ1-5	-	CASSQGLNQPQHF
TRBV10-3	15	TRBJ2-1	-	CAISLAGGPYDEQFF
TRBV15	17	TRBJ1-6	once	CATSRDRPGIYNSPLHF
TRBV9	16	TRBJ2-1	once	CASSALRGQAYNEQFF
TRBV12-3/TRBV12-4	11	TRBJ1-5	-	CASSQGRPQHF
TRBV27	14	TRBJ2-2	-	CASRFGPNTGELFF
TRBV30	13	TRBJ1-5	-	CAWATGDSQPQHF
TRBV4-1	16	TRBJ2-2	-	CASSLLALSNTGELFF
TRBV18	14	TRBJ1-2	-	CASSLQDSIYGYTF
TRBV12-5	13	TRBJ2-7	-	CASGPGTDDEQYF
TRBV3-1/TRBV3-2	16	TRBJ2-3	once	CASSQVGPGSTDTQYF
TRBV4-1	14	TRBJ2-1	once	CASSQEGSRNEQFF
TRBV2	14	TRBJ2-7	-	CASTEGRGPYEQYF
TRBV11-1	15	TRBJ1-1	-	CASSLESHLHTEAFF
TRBV30	14	TRBJ1-1	once	CAWSVPGGNTEAFF
TRBV2	14	TRBJ2-7	-	CASSEDRGAYEQYF
TRBV4-1	15	TRBJ2-7	-	CASSSRLAGDYEQYF
TRBV18	15	TRBJ1-5	-	CASSLQTGGDQPQHF
TRBV5-1	13	TRBJ2-1	-	CASSLGGYNEQFF
TRBV9	16	TRBJ1-2	-	CASSVASVGTNYGYTF
TRBV9	15	TRBJ1-5	-	CASSVGGNSNQPQHF
TRBV5-1	15	TRBJ1-5	-	CASQRQSYSNQPQHF
TRBV10-3	13	TRBJ2-3	-	CAISELGGGAQYF
TRBV30	14	TRBJ1-4	-	CAWSRGALEGELFF
TRBV10-3	13	TRBJ1-1	once	CAISESMNTEAFF
TRBV5-6	17	TRBJ2-2	-	CASSAIAGGTNTGELFF
TRBV19	16	TRBJ1-4	-	CASRRDTRATNEKLFF
TRBV5-4	12	TRBJ1-1	-	CASSLMEGQAFF
TRBV5-1	14	TRBJ1-1	-	CASSPGTVNTEAFF
TRBV2	17	TRBJ2-7	-	CASSEALRGLRSYEQYF
TRBV10-2	15	TRBJ1-1	-	CASSAQTGKWTEAFF
TRBV6-5	13	TRBJ1-1	once	CASSLAQNTEAFF
TRBV3-1/TRBV3-2	16	TRBJ2-5	-	CASSQSGGAGVETQYF
TRBV29-1	17	TRBJ2-3	-	CSVSGTSGSPFTDTQYF
TRBV18	14	TRBJ2-3	-	CASSPPAGPDTQYF
TRBV18	18	TRBJ2-5	-	CASSPPRRTGATQETQYF
TRBV28	10	TRBJ2-1	-	CASSGNEQFF
TRBV5-4	15	TRBJ1-1	-	CASSPEQGRITEAFF